This T cell receptor beta chain is from a study of breast tumors, draining lymph nodes, adjacent tissues (dated by TCRdb to about 2016). Background for the entire study: The study compared TCR beta repertoires across tumor, adjacent nontumor tissue and axillary lymph nodes from breast cancer patients. In human breast cancer, the study set out to evaluate how tumor, surrounding tissue and draining lymph node repertoires relate to one another and whether T cells may move between these sites.

Instrument on record: Illumina HiSeq 2000. Multiplex PCR amplification was used to build the TCR beta chain libraries. The amplified TCR beta chain products were analyzed by high-throughput sequencing. The public sequencing data were trimmed at Q25 with fastp and processed into clonotypes with MiXCR by TCRdb, which kept only in-frame beta chains. CDR3 protein duplicates are merged, each entry listing the most common genes and DNA. This sample gives 85,000 to 130,000 distinct CDR3 sequences in total; 30% of them show up just once. The ten largest make up under 6% of the sample. General study outcomes and caveats: The conclusion that tumor T cells originate in lymph nodes was framed as consistent with a hypothesis rather than directly demonstrated. Tumor T-cell repertoires showed less diversity than lymph node repertoires and more diversity than nontumor tissue repertoires, and tumor T-cell repertoires showed preferential V and J gene usage. The data were considered consistent with the idea that most tumor T cells come from the lymph node and then expand in tumor tissue. Tumor and nontumor tissue repertoires were significantly more similar in luminal-like than in basal-like breast cancer.

Comments on this clonotype: Its antigen remains unidentified. A single base separates this from a much larger clone, so it may be a read error.

Lymph node samples were obtained from the axillary draining lymph nodes of breast cancer patients. The CDR3 spans 14 residues, from the cysteine through the phenylalanine. Only CDR3 DNA is held: 42 bases, read in frame from base 1. The V end gives up 4 bases and the J end 6 bases, leaving 6 bases in the junction not matched to a gene. From a lookup of the germline V gene, CDR1 and CDR2 are SGHRS and YFSETQ. The sequence derives from a female donor with breast cancer. Some clones in this sample may be carry-over from other donors' samples. The chain employs TRBV5-1 and TRBJ2-2; TRBD2 fits 7 bases in the junction. Sequenced: axillary lymph node tissue. The encoded CDR3 is CASSLDRGAGELFF. The DNA reads TGCGCCAGCAGCCTAGACCGGGGGGCCGGGGAGCTGTTTTTT.